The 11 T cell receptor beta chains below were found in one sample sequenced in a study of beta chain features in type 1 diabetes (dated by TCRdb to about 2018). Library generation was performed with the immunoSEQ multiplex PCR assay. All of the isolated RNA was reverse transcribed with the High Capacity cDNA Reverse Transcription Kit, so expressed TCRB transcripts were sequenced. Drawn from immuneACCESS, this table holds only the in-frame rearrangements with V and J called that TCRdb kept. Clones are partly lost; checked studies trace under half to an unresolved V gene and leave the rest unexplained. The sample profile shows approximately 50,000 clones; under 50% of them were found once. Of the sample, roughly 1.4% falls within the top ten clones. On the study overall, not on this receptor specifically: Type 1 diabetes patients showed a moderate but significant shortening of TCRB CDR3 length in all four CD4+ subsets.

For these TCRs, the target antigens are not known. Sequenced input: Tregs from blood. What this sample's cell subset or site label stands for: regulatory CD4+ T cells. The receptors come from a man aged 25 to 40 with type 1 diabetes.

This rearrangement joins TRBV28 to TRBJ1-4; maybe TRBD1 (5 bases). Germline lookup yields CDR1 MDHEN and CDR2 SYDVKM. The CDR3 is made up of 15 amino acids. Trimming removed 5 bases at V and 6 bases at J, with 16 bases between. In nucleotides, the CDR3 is TGTGCCAGCAGTCCCAACGACAGCCGTGATGAAAAACTGTTTTTT. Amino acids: CASSPNDSRDEKLFF.

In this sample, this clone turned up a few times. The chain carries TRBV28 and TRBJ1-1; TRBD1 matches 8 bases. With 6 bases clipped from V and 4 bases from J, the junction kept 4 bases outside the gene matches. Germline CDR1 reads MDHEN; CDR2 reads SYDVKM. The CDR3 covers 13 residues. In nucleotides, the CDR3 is TGTGCCAGCAGACGAACAGGGGGCACTGAAGCTTTCTTT. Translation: CASRRTGGTEAFF. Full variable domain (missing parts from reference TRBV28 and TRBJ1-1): DVKVTQSSRYLVKRTGEKVFLECVQDMDHENMFWYRQDPGLGLRLIYFSYDVKMKEKGDIPEGYSVSREKKERFSLILESASTNQTSMYLCASRRTGGTEAFFGQGTRLTVV.

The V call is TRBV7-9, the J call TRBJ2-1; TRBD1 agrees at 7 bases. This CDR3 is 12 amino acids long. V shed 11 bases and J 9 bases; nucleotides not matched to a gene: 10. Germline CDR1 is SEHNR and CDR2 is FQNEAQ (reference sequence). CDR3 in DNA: TGTGCCGTACCCCTAGGGGGCACTGAGCAGTTCTTC. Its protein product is CAVPLGGTEQFF.

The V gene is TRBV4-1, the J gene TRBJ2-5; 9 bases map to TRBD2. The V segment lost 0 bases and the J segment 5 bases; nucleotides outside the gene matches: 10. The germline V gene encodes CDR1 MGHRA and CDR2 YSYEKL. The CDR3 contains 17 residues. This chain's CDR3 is CASSQDHSGRGTETQYF. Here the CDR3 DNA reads TGCGCCAGCAGCCAAGATCATAGCGGGAGAGGGACGGAGACCCAGTACTTC.

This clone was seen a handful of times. This CDR3 is CASSEALLGYGYTF. CDR3 DNA: TGTGCCAGCAGTGAAGCGCTTCTCGGGTATGGCTACACCTTC. This sequence joins TRBV2 and TRBJ1-2; no clear D. Germline CDR1 and CDR2: SNHLY and FYNNEI. The V gene lost 0 bases and the J gene lost 5 bases, with 10 bases spanning the gap. The length of the CDR3 is 14 residues.

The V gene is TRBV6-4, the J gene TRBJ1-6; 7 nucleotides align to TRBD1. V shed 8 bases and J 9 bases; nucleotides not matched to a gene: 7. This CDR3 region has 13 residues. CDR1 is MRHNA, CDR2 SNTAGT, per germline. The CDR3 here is CASAKDRASPLHF. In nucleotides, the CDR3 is TGTGCCAGCGCAAAAGACAGGGCTTCACCCCTCCACTTT.

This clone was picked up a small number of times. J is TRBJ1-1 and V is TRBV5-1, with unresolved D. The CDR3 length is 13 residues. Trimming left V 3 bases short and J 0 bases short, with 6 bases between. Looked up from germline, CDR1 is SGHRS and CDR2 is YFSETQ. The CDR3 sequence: CASSSKMNTEAFF. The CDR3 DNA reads TGCGCCAGCAGCTCAAAAATGAACACTGAAGCTTTCTTT.

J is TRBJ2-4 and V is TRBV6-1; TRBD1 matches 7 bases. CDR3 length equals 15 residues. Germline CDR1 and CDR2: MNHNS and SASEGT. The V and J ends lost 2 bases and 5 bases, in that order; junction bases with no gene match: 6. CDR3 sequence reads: CASSERGTEENIQYF. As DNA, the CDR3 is TGTGCCAGCAGTGAACGTGGGACAGAAGAAAACATTCAGTACTTC.

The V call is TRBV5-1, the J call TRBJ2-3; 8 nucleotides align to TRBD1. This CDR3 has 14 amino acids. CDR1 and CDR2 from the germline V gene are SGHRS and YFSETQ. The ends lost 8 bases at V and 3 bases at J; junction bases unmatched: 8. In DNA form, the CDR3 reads TGCGCCAGTCAGGGGGCAATTTCGACAGATACGCAGTATTTT. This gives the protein CASQGAISTDTQYF.

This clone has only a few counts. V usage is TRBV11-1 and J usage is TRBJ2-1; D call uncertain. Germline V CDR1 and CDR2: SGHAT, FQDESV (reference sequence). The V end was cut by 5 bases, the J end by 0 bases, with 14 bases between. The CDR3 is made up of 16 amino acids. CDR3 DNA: TGTGCCAGCAGCCCCGGTGGTAGGAGCTCCTACAATGAGCAGTTCTTC. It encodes CASSPGGRSSYNEQFF.

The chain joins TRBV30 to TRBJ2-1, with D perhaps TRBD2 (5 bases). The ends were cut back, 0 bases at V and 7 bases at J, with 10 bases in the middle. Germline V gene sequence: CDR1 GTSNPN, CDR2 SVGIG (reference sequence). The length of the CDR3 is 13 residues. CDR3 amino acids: CAWSVLSGNEQFF. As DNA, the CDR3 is TGTGCCTGGAGTGTACTATCGGGGAATGAGCAGTTCTTC.